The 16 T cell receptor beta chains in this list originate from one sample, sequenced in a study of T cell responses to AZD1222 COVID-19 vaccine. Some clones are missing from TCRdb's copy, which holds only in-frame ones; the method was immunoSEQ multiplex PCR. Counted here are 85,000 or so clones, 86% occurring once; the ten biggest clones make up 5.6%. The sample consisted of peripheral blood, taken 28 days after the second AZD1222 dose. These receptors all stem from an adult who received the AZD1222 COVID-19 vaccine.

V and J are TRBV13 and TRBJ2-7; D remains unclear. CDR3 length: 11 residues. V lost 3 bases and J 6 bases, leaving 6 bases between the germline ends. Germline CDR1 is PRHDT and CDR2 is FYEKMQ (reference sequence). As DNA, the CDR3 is TGTGCCAGCAGCTTGGGTGTCGAGCAGTACTTC. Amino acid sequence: CASSLGVEQYF.

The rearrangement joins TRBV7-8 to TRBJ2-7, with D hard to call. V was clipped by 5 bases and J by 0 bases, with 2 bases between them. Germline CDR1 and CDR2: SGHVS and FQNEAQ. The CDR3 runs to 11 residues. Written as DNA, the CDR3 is TGTGCCAGCAGCGCCTCCTACGAGCAGTACTTC. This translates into CASSASYEQYF.

The CDR3 DNA is TGTGCCAGCAGCATCCCAGAGGGCGGGGGGACTAGCACAGATACGCAGTATTTT. This gives the protein CASSIPEGGGTSTDTQYF. The chain joins TRBV7-2 to TRBJ2-3; TRBD2 matches at 8 bases. V dropped 5 bases and J dropped 0; count of bases not matched to a gene: 13. This CDR3 is 18 amino acids long. Per the germline V gene, CDR1 is SGHTA and CDR2 is FQGNSA.

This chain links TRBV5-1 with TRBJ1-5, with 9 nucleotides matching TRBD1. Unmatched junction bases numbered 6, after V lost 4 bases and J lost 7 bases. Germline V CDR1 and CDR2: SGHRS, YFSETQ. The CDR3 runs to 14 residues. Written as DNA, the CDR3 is TGCGCCAGCAGCGCCACAGGGGGCGGACAGCCCCAGCATTTT. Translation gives CASSATGGGQPQHF.

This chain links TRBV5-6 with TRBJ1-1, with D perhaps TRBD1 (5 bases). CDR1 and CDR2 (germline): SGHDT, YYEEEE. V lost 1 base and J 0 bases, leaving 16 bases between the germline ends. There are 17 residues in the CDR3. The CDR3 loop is CASSLLTGVVMNTEAFF. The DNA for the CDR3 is TGTGCCAGCAGCTTGCTGACGGGGGTTGTTATGAACACTGAAGCTTTCTTT.

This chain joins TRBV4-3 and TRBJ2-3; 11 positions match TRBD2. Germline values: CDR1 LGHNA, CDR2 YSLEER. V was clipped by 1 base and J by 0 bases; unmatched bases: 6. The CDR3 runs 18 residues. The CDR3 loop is CASSQVGTSGSSTDTQYF. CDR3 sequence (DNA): TGCGCCAGCAGCCAAGTTGGGACTAGCGGATCTAGCACAGATACGCAGTATTTT.

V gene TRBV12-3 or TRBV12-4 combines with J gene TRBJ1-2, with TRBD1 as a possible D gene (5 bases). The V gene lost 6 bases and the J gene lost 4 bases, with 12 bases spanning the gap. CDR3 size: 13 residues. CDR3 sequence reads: CASRHDRTYGYTF. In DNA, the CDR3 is TGTGCCAGCAGACATGACAGAACCTATGGCTACACCTTC.

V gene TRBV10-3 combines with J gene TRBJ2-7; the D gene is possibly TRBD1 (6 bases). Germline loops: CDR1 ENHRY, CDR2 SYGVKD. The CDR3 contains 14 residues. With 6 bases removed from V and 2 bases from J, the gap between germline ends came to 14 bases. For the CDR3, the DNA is TGTGCCATCAGACAGGGTAGCAGAACCTACGAGCAGTACTTC. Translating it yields CAIRQGSRTYEQYF.

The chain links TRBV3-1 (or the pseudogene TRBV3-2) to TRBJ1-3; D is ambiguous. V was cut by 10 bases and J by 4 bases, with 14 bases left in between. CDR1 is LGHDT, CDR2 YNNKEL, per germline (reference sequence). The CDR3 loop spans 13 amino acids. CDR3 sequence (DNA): TGTGCCACCTCGGCGTCTCAAGGAAACACCATATATTTT. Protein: CATSASQGNTIYF.

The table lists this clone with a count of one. The CDR3 bases are TGTGCCAGCAGTTTAGTACAAGAAGGTGGAAACACCATATATTTT. Protein sequence: CASSLVQEGGNTIYF. This chain uses TRBV28 with TRBJ1-3; D is unclear. This CDR3 region has 15 residues. Germline CDR1 is MDHEN and CDR2 is SYDVKM. V shed 2 bases and J shed 3 bases, with 11 bases lying between them.

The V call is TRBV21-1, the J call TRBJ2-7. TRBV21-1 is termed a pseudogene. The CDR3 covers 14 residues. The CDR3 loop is CASSKAQSSYEQYF. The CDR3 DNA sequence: TGTGCCAGCAGCAAAGCTCAGAGCTCCTACGAGCAGTACTTC.

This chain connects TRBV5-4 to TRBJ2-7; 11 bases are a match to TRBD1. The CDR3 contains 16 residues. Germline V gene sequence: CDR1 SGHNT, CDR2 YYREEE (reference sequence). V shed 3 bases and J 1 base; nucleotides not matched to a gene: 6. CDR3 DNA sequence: TGTGCCAGCAGCTCGCCGGGACAGGGGGTATCCTACGAGCAGTACTTC. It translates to CASSSPGQGVSYEQYF.

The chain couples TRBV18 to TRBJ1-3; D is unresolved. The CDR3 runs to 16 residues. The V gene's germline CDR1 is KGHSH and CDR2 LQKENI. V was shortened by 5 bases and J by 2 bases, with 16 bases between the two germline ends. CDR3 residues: CASSSTGNAAGNTIYF. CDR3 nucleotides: TGTGCCAGCTCATCTACCGGGAACGCGGCTGGAAACACCATATATTTT.

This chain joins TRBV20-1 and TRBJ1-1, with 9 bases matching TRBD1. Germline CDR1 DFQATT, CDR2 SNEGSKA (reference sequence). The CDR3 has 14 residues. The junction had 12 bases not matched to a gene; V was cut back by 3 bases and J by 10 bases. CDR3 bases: TGCAGTGCTAGTACGGGACAGGGAAGCTCAGGAGCTTTCTTT. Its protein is CSASTGQGSSGAFF.

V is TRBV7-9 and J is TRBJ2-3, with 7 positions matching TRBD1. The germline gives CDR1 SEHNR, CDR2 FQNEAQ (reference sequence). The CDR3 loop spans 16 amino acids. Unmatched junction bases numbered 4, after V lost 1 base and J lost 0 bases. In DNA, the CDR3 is TGTGCCAGCAGCTTAGGGGACAGAGATAGCACAGATACGCAGTATTTT. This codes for CASSLGDRDSTDTQYF.

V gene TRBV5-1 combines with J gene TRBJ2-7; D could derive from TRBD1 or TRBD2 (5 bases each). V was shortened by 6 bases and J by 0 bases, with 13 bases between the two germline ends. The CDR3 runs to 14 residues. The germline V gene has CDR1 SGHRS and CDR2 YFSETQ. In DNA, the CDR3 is TGCGCCAGCATCACGGGACCGGGCTCCTACGAGCAGTACTTC. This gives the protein CASITGPGSYEQYF. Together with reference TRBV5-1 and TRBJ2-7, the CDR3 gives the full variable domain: KAGVTQTPRYLIKTRGQQVTLSCSPISGHRSVSWYQQTPGQGLQFLFEYFSETQRNKGNFPGRFSGRQFSNSRSEMNVSTLELGDSALYLCASITGPGSYEQYFGPGTRLTVT.